The 4 T cell receptor beta chains listed next were all sequenced from one sample in a study of T cell repertoires in cytomegalovirus infection. TCRdb reprocessed the reads via MiXCR and lists one record per CDR3 protein. The sample holds approximately 240,000 distinct CDR3 sequences; 9% to 15% are singletons and the top ten take approximately 1.6%. The sequencing sample was made of PBMCs. The source of these receptors is a human donor in good health (CMV status not recorded). Some clones in this sample may be carry-over from other donors' samples.

This clonotype was seen repeatedly, ten times or more. This chain connects TRBV29-1 to TRBJ2-5, with a weak D call TRBD2 (5 bases). From germline, CDR1 is SQVTM and CDR2 ANQGSEA. Trimming took off 4 bases at V and 9 bases at J, with 12 bases between the two ends. The CDR3 has 11 residues. Here the CDR3 reads CSVGLQPSQYF. Here the CDR3 DNA reads TGCAGCGTTGGACTACAGCCCTCCCAGTACTTC. Supplemented by reference TRBV29-1 and TRBJ2-5, the full variable domain reads SAVISQKPSRDICQRGTSLTIQCQVDSQVTMMFWYRQQPGQSLTLIATANQGSEATYESGFVIDKFPISRPNLTFSTLTVSNMSPEDSSIYLCSVGLQPSQYFGPGTRLLVL.

At least ten counts were recorded for this clonotype. The chain joins TRBV7-2 to TRBJ2-7; TRBD1 might be the D (5 bases). Germline CDR1 is SGHTA and CDR2 is FQGNSA. V dropped 6 bases and J dropped 1 base, with 16 bases sitting between them. The CDR3 has 15 residues. CDR3 protein: CASRVGQGRSYEQYF. The CDR3 coding sequence is TGTGCCAGCAGGGTGGGGCAGGGAAGGTCCTACGAGCAGTACTTC.

This clonotype was seen at least ten times. The chain combines TRBV7-6 with TRBJ2-1, with 14 bases lining up with TRBD2. CDR1 is SGHVS and CDR2 is FNYEAQ in the germline V gene. The CDR3 loop spans 15 amino acids. V shed 4 bases and J 7 bases; nucleotides not matched to a gene: 3. The CDR3 loop reads CASSSGTSGGNEQFF. CDR3 in DNA: TGTGCCAGCAGCTCCGGGACTAGCGGGGGAAATGAGCAGTTCTTC. Full variable domain (outside the CDR3, taken from reference TRBV7-6 and TRBJ2-1): GAGVSQSPRYKVTKRGQDVALRCDPISGHVSLYWYRQALGQGPEFLTYFNYEAQQDKSGLPNDRFSAERPEGSISTLTIQRTEQRDSAMYRCASSSGTSGGNEQFFGPGTRLTVL.

This clonotype was observed at least ten times. The chain carries TRBV6-2 or TRBV6-3 and TRBJ2-4, with D perhaps matching TRBD1 or TRBD2 (5 bases each). Trimming left V 6 bases short and J 0 bases short, with 12 bases between. The CDR3 extends over 15 amino acids. The germline V gene encodes CDR1 MNHEY and CDR2 SVGEGT. The CDR3 DNA sequence: TGTGCCAGCAGCCCGACGGGGCTAGCCAAAAACATTCAGTACTTC. Translation: CASSPTGLAKNIQYF.